There are a few counts of the clone carrying this TCR beta chain. Its antigen is undetermined. Collection of ten milliliters of peripheral blood was performed for each donor. The record originates from a study of blood T cells in healthy people across ages. The study, taken as a whole, reports: Nothing was known about donor CMV status, and this possibly confounded expanded clonotype changes.

The CDR3 runs to 15 residues. With a J-beta primer mix and a sample-barcoded 5' primer, a second PCR ran about 7 to 12 cycles. Every cDNA was tagged by a template-switch adaptor with 12 random nucleotides. In TCRdb, the 5' RACE reads were re-called with MiXCR into one record per CDR3 protein. Here the sample spans about 640,000 distinct CDR3 sequences, approximately 59% being singletons. The chain uses TRBV21-1 and TRBJ2-7; TRBD1 is taken as the D call from the table, unchecked against the DNA. TRBV21-1 represents a pseudogene. The specimen was blood. The source of this sequence is a man between 60 and 70 years old in good health. CDR3 coding DNA: TGTGCCAGCAGCAGCGAGGTCCCGTCGGCCTACGAGCAGTACTTC. This translates into CASSSEVPSAYEQYF.